This T cell receptor (beta chain) was retrieved from a study of identical twins. General study results and limits: Analyses based on zero insertions could be partly confounded by invariant MAIT and iNKT cells.

In its sample, this clonotype was seen a few times. What it recognizes is unknown. All donors comprised healthy Caucasians. A universal primer site was created by template switching, with the cDNA bearing unique molecular identifiers. TCRdb re-called the 5' RACE reads through MiXCR, storing one row per CDR3 protein. The repertoire has more than 400,000 distinct CDR3 sequences, around 15% of them found once; the top ten carry roughly 0.43%. The same data also contributed to another study, on yellow fever vaccine responses in identical twins.

Sequencing was done on a sample of CD4+ T cells sorted from blood. The sequence was collected from a woman aged 18 to 35 in good health.

CDR3 nucleotides: TGCAGCGTTGAATTGGAGCAAACGGCGGAGCAGTTCTTC. This encodes CSVELEQTAEQFF. The J gene is TRBJ2-1, the V gene TRBV29-1; D call uncertain. Germline V CDR1 and CDR2: SQVTM, ANQGSEA. CDR3 length equals 13 residues. Trimming removed 2 bases at V and 10 bases at J, with 15 bases between.